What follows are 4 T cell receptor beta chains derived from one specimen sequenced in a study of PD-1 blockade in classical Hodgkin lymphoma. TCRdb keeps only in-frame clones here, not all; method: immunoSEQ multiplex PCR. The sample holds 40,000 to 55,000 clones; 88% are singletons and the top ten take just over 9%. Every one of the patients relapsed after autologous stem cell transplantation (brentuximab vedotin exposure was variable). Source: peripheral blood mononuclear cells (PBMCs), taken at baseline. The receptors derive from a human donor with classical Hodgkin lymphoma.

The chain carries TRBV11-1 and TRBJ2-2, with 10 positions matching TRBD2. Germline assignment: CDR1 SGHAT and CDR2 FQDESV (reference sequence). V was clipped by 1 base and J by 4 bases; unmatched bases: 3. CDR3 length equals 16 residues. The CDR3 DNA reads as TGTGCCAGCAGCTTAGGAGCGGGGGGGCCCACCGGGGAGCTGTTTTTT. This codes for CASSLGAGGPTGELFF.

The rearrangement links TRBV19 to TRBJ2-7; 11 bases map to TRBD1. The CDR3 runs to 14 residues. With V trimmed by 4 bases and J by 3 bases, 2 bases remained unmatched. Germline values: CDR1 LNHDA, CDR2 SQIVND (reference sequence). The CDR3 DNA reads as TGTGCCAGTAGTACCGGGACAGGGGGCTACGAGCAGTACTTC. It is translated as CASSTGTGGYEQYF.

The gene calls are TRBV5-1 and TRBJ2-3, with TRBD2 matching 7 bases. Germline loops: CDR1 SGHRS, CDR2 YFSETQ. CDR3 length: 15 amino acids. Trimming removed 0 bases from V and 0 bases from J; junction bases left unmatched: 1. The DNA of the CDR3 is TGCGCCAGCAGCTTGGTTAGCGGGAGCACAGATACGCAGTATTTT. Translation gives CASSLVSGSTDTQYF.

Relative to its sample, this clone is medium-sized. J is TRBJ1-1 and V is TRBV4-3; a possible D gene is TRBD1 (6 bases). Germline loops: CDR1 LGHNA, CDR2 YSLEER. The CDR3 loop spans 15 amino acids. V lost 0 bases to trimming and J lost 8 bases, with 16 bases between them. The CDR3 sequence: CASSQDLGQMSEAFF. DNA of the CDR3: TGCGCCAGCAGCCAAGACCTCGGACAGATGTCCGAAGCTTTCTTT.